This T cell receptor beta chain emerged from a study of post-analysis software for immune sequencing data. The wider study: Patients with relapsing-remitting, secondary progressive and progressive-relapsing multiple sclerosis courses were all represented. General study findings and limits: Patients carried roughly five TRBV segments more frequently than controls did, and TRBV5-6, TRBV5-1 and TRBV20-1 were among them. Comparison with controls showed significantly lower normalized Chao1 diversity in multiple sclerosis patients.

The V gene's germline CDR1 is LNHNV and CDR2 YYDKDF (reference sequence). Trimming removed 6 bases at V and 2 bases at J, with 14 bases between. The CDR3 extends over 15 amino acids. Presence of unique molecular identifiers characterized the TCR beta cDNA libraries. TCRdb ran MiXCR on the PCR reads and lists one entry per CDR3 protein. The profile shows 750,000 to 900,000 distinct CDR3 sequences, 46% of them singletons. As for this clonotype: Its antigen is still unknown.

The TCR comes from a girl between 10 and 17 years old with multiple sclerosis. The sequencing input was blood. V and J are TRBV15 and TRBJ2-1; D gene unclear. CDR3 bases: TGTGCCACCAGAAACCGTGGGATAGCCTACAATGAGCAGTTCTTC. Its translation is CATRNRGIAYNEQFF.